The rows below give T cell receptor beta chains drawn from one sample of a study of blood T cell repertoires in COVID-19. Generated by immunoSEQ multiplex PCR, the TCRdb table keeps only in-frame clones and is missing some. The sample includes 200,000 or so clones, nearly 90% of them seen just once. The sample comprised PBMCs or T cells enriched from blood (not recorded which). Receptor source: a man in his thirties or forties who had recovered from COVID-19. The CDR3 runs from the conserved cysteine through the conserved F or W. D genes are given only for firm matches. For some rows the clone size is stated as once, few or many, or as a class when expanded; others skip it.

size: NA; J: TRBJ2-1; D: TRBD2; V: TRBV5-6; CDR3: CASQLAGVLDEQFF; DNA: TGTGCCAGCCAACTAGCGGGAGTACTCGATGAGCAGTTCTTC
size: NA; J: TRBJ1-5; D: TRBD1; V: TRBV7-8; CDR3: CASSFTTGGGNGYQPQHF; DNA: TGTGCCAGCAGCTTCACGACAGGGGGTGGGAATGGTTATCAGCCCCAGCATTTT
size: NA; J: TRBJ2-5; D: NA; V: TRBV14; CDR3: CASSQVHYSVGTQYF; DNA: TGTGCCAGCAGCCAAGTACACTACTCGGTAGGGACCCAGTACTTC
size: once; J: TRBJ1-1; D: TRBD1; V: TRBV6-5; CDR3: CASSYSPRQGEAFF; DNA: TGTGCCAGCAGTTACTCTCCGCGACAGGGTGAAGCTTTCTTT
size: NA; J: TRBJ1-6; D: NA; V: TRBV28; CDR3: CATQDLSDSYNSPLHF; DNA: TGTGCCACCCAGGACTTGTCCGACTCCTATAATTCACCCCTCCACTTT
size: NA; J: TRBJ2-1; D: TRBD2; V: TRBV5-1; CDR3: CASRPTSGSDHNEQFF; DNA: TGCGCCAGCAGGCCGACTAGCGGGTCGGACCACAATGAGCAGTTCTTC
size: NA; J: TRBJ2-7; D: NA; V: TRBV2; CDR3: CASSLSSYEQYF; DNA: TGTGCCAGCAGTCTAAGCTCCTACGAGCAGTACTTC
size: NA; J: TRBJ2-7; D: TRBD2; V: TRBV6-5; CDR3: CASSSSGGRTYEQYF; DNA: TGTGCCAGCAGCTCCTCTGGCGGGAGAACCTACGAGCAGTACTTC
size: NA; J: TRBJ2-1; D: TRBD2; V: TRBV19; CDR3: CASSSHSGNDNEQFF; DNA: TGTGCCAGTAGTTCCCATAGCGGGAACGACAATGAGCAGTTCTTC
size: once; J: TRBJ1-1; D: NA; V: TRBV28; CDR3: CASSGQTNTEAFF; DNA: TGTGCCAGCAGCGGACAGACCAACACTGAAGCTTTCTTT
size: NA; J: TRBJ1-1; D: NA; V: TRBV30; CDR3: CAWSRGFTEAFF; DNA: TGTGCCTGGAGTAGGGGTTTCACTGAAGCTTTCTTT
size: NA; J: TRBJ2-7; D: TRBD1; V: TRBV2; CDR3: CAGSNRGLYYEQYF; DNA: TGTGCCGGCTCCAACAGGGGGCTTTACTACGAGCAGTACTTC
size: many; J: TRBJ1-3; D: NA; V: TRBV11-2; CDR3: CASSLAGNTIYF; DNA: TGTGCCAGCAGCTTAGCGGGAAACACCATATATTTT
size: NA; J: TRBJ2-2; D: TRBD2; V: TRBV3-1/TRBV3-2; CDR3: CASRRTSGRVHTGELFF; DNA: TGTGCCAGCAGGAGAACTAGCGGGAGGGTCCACACCGGGGAGCTGTTTTTT
size: NA; J: TRBJ1-5; D: TRBD1; V: TRBV11-2; CDR3: CASSSGTGFQPQHF; DNA: TGTGCCAGCAGCTCCGGGACAGGGTTCCAGCCCCAGCATTTT
size: NA; J: TRBJ2-5; D: TRBD2; V: TRBV28; CDR3: CASSRRTSGRAETQYF; DNA: TGTGCCAGCAGCCGCCGGACTAGCGGGAGGGCCGAGACCCAGTACTTC
size: few; J: TRBJ2-1; D: TRBD1; V: TRBV5-1; CDR3: CASSLVDRGSYNEQFF; DNA: TGCGCCAGCAGCTTGGTTGACAGGGGCTCCTACAATGAGCAGTTCTTC
size: NA; J: TRBJ2-7; D: NA; V: TRBV19; CDR3: CASSIYSGEQYF; DNA: TGTGCCAGTAGTATATATTCAGGGGAGCAGTACTTC
size: NA; J: TRBJ1-3; D: NA; V: TRBV28; CDR3: CASSLGQTGNTIYF; DNA: TGTGCCAGCAGTTTGGGGCAGACTGGAAACACCATATATTTT
size: NA; J: TRBJ2-7; D: NA; V: TRBV6-2/TRBV6-3; CDR3: CASSFSGLYEQYF; DNA: TGTGCCAGCAGCTTCTCAGGTCTCTACGAGCAGTACTTC
size: NA; J: TRBJ2-3; D: TRBD1; V: TRBV7-8; CDR3: CASRQGVGADTQYF; DNA: TGTGCCAGCCGCCAGGGGGTTGGGGCAGATACGCAGTATTTT
size: NA; J: TRBJ1-3; D: NA; V: TRBV7-2; CDR3: CASSLGRGAGNTIYF; DNA: TGTGCCAGCAGCTTAGGTCGGGGAGCTGGAAACACCATATATTTT
size: NA; J: TRBJ2-5; D: TRBD1; V: TRBV5-1; CDR3: CASSLAPGTGKETQYF; DNA: TGCGCCAGCAGCTTGGCCCCTGGGACAGGGAAAGAGACCCAGTACTTC
size: once; J: TRBJ2-3; D: TRBD1; V: TRBV30; CDR3: CAWRETGADTQYF; DNA: TGTGCCTGGAGGGAAACAGGGGCAGATACGCAGTATTTT
size: NA; J: TRBJ2-3; D: NA; V: TRBV24-1; CDR3: CATSLGGGSTDTQYF; DNA: TGTGCCACCTCGCTAGGGGGGGGAAGCACAGATACGCAGTATTTT
size: NA; J: TRBJ2-7; D: NA; V: TRBV6-2/TRBV6-3; CDR3: CASSYPSGGHVTYEQYF; DNA: TGTGCCAGCAGTTACCCCAGCGGCGGCCACGTAACCTACGAGCAGTACTTC
size: NA; J: TRBJ1-2; D: TRBD1; V: TRBV20-1; CDR3: CSASPPGQGFSNYGYTF; DNA: TGCAGTGCTAGTCCTCCGGGACAGGGGTTTTCTAACTATGGCTACACCTTC
size: NA; J: TRBJ2-1; D: NA; V: TRBV12-3/TRBV12-4; CDR3: CASSWRGNNEQFF; DNA: TGTGCCAGCAGTTGGAGGGGAAATAATGAGCAGTTCTTC
size: NA; J: TRBJ1-5; D: NA; V: TRBV28; CDR3: CASSPRWGGQPQHF; DNA: TGTGCCAGCAGCCCCAGGTGGGGAGGTCAGCCCCAGCATTTT
size: NA; J: TRBJ2-3; D: NA; V: TRBV5-1; CDR3: CASSLVEPRDTQYF; DNA: TGCGCCAGCAGCTTGGTTGAACCCCGGGATACGCAGTATTTT
size: NA; J: TRBJ1-1; D: TRBD1; V: TRBV2; CDR3: CASRGTAEAFF; DNA: TGTGCCAGCAGGGGGACAGCCGAAGCTTTCTTT
size: NA; J: TRBJ1-2; D: TRBD1; V: TRBV19; CDR3: CASSDQGGAYGYTF; DNA: TGTGCCAGTAGCGACCAAGGGGGCGCATATGGCTACACCTTC
size: NA; J: TRBJ2-1; D: NA; V: TRBV19; CDR3: CASRQGYSYNEQFF; DNA: TGTGCCAGTAGACAGGGATACTCCTACAATGAGCAGTTCTTC
size: NA; J: TRBJ2-7; D: TRBD1; V: TRBV25-1; CDR3: CASSESGTGDYEQYF; DNA: TGTGCCAGCAGTGAATCAGGGACAGGGGACTACGAGCAGTACTTC
size: NA; J: TRBJ2-7; D: NA; V: TRBV7-2; CDR3: CASSSWRGGSSYEQYF; DNA: TGTGCCAGCAGCTCCTGGAGGGGGGGAAGCTCCTACGAGCAGTACTTC
size: NA; J: TRBJ1-3; D: TRBD1; V: TRBV29-1; CDR3: CSAAGGGHSGNTIYF; DNA: TGCAGCGCGGCAGGAGGGGGCCACTCTGGAAACACCATATATTTT
size: NA; J: TRBJ2-7; D: TRBD2; V: TRBV7-9; CDR3: CASSSETSAVRYEQYF; DNA: TGTGCCAGCAGCTCAGAGACTAGCGCAGTACGCTACGAGCAGTACTTC
size: NA; J: TRBJ2-7; D: NA; V: TRBV5-4; CDR3: CASSPSFLSGREQYF; DNA: TGTGCCAGCAGCCCATCGTTCCTATCAGGGCGCGAGCAGTACTTC
size: once; J: TRBJ1-2; D: NA; V: TRBV19; CDR3: CASREPLRRSDGYTF; DNA: TGTGCCAGTAGGGAGCCCCTTCGACGATCGGATGGCTACACCTTC
size: NA; J: TRBJ2-1; D: NA; V: TRBV5-1; CDR3: CASSQQSAYNEQFF; DNA: TGCGCCAGCAGCCAACAGTCGGCCTACAATGAGCAGTTCTTC
size: few; J: TRBJ2-3; D: TRBD2; V: TRBV7-2; CDR3: CASSLVAGTTGDTQYF; DNA: TGTGCCAGCAGCTTAGTAGCGGGAACGACCGGGGATACGCAGTATTTT
size: NA; J: TRBJ1-3; D: NA; V: TRBV4-3; CDR3: CASSQQSFSGNTIYF; DNA: TGCGCCAGCAGCCAACAGTCCTTCTCTGGAAACACCATATATTTT
size: NA; J: TRBJ2-1; D: NA; V: TRBV9; CDR3: CASSATGSAVYNEQFF; DNA: TGTGCCAGCAGCGCGACGGGGTCCGCTGTATACAATGAGCAGTTCTTC
size: NA; J: TRBJ2-3; D: TRBD1; V: TRBV29-1; CDR3: CSVDSQGAYADTQYF; DNA: TGCAGCGTTGATTCCCAGGGGGCTTACGCAGATACGCAGTATTTT
size: NA; J: TRBJ1-4; D: NA; V: TRBV27; CDR3: CASLSSGGKLFF; DNA: TGTGCCAGCCTCTCGTCGGGGGGCAAACTGTTTTTT
size: NA; J: TRBJ2-1; D: TRBD2; V: TRBV10-3; CDR3: CAISDSLAGDNEQFF; DNA: TGTGCCATCAGTGACTCACTAGCGGGAGATAATGAGCAGTTCTTC